This TCR beta chain appears in the sequencing data of a study of T cells in Graves' hyperthyroidism and ophthalmopathy. About the study: Peripheral blood was drawn at first diagnosis, prior to all treatment. General observations from the study: The majority of expanded thyroid clonotypes above 0.001 also appeared in blood. Ophthalmopathy was identified by the model a median about six months ahead of onset.

Amplification of TCR beta CDR3 regions was performed using RNA transcripts as template. When the TCR CDR3 underwent first-round RT-PCR, the HTBI primer set was used. One entry per CDR3 protein results from TCRdb running MiXCR on the multiplex PCR reads. Here the sample spans around 600,000 distinct CDR3 sequences, about 15% being singletons. CDR1 DFQATT and CDR2 SNEGSKA come from the germline V gene (reference sequence). CDR3 length: 14 residues. Trimming removed 3 bases at V and 0 bases at J, with 10 bases between. As to this clonotype: Its antigen is still unknown.

Diagnosing involved the use of clinical symptoms, serum thyroxine and TRAb, thyroid ultrasound and orbital computed tomography. The TCR comes from a woman between 45 and 65 years old with Graves' ophthalmopathy. The sample comprised blood. The rearrangement uses TRBV20-1 and TRBJ2-3; D ambiguous. Here the CDR3 DNA reads TGCAGTGCTAGGCTGGGTACTAGCACAGATACGCAGTATTTT. It encodes CSARLGTSTDTQYF.